This T cell receptor (beta chain) was profiled in a study of response to subunit inactivated influenza vaccine. TCRdb re-derived calls from the RT-PCR reads in MiXCR, one entry per CDR3 protein. In the table there are more than 400,000 distinct CDR3 sequences, around 9.9% of which are singletons. Whole-study findings and limits: Each seasonal flu vaccination may recruit only limited new T cells, authors suggested.

This clonotype came up a few times. Its antigen is unknown. This clonotype originated in a man between 50 and 59 years old who received an inactivated influenza vaccine. Sequencing was performed on PBMCs from blood, taken roughly 6 weeks after vaccination.

CDR3 amino acids: CASSKEGVPNSPLHF. The CDR3 DNA is TGTGCCAGCAGCAAAGAGGGCGTCCCTAATTCACCCCTCCACTTT. This chain uses TRBV7-9 with TRBJ1-6, with unresolved D. This CDR3 is built from 15 residues. Germline V gene lookup returns CDR1 SEHNR and CDR2 FQNEAQ (reference sequence). The V and J ends lost 5 bases and 6 bases respectively, with 14 bases between them.